The 14 T cell receptor beta chains below come from one sample, sequenced in a study of blood T cell repertoires in COVID-19. Data came from immunoSEQ multiplex PCR; TCRdb stores just in-frame clones and leaves some out. This table holds under 200,000 clones, 75% to 95% found once. Sample: peripheral blood. These receptors all come from a man in his fifties or sixties with acute or convalescent COVID-19.

The chain combines TRBV13 with TRBJ2-1, with no clear D. The germline CDR1 and CDR2 sequences are PRHDT and FYEKMQ (reference sequence). The CDR3 spans 12 residues. V was trimmed by 5 bases and J by 4 bases, leaving 6 bases between them. CDR3 in amino acids: CASSVSYNEQFF. The CDR3 DNA is TGTGCCAGCAGCGTCTCGTACAATGAGCAGTTCTTC.

The chain employs TRBV4-2 and TRBJ1-2; 11 bases are shared with TRBD1. Germline loops: CDR1 LGHNA, CDR2 YNFKEQ. J gave up 7 bases and V 4 bases, and 8 bases lay outside the gene matches. The CDR3 has 15 amino acids. The chain's CDR3 is CASSPGQGALSGYTF. The CDR3 DNA follows: TGTGCCAGCAGCCCTGGACAGGGGGCCTTGAGTGGCTACACCTTC.

The gene calls are TRBV27 and TRBJ2-2, with a possible D match to TRBD2 (6 bases). The CDR3 has 15 amino acids. The germline V and J ends were trimmed by 2 bases and 4 bases, with 11 bases remaining between them. The germline V gene encodes CDR1 MNHEY and CDR2 SMNVEV (reference sequence). CDR3 sequence (DNA): TGTGCCAGCAGTTTAGGGGGAGGAGGCACCGGGGAGCTGTTTTTT. This encodes CASSLGGGGTGELFF.

The V call is TRBV19, the J call TRBJ1-5, with D maybe TRBD1 (5 bases). The CDR3 spans 15 residues. Trimming shortened V by 5 bases and J by 1 base, and 12 bases separated the two germline ends. The V gene's germline CDR1 is LNHDA and CDR2 SQIVND (reference sequence). CDR3 protein: CASSSRGGSNQPQHF. The DNA of the CDR3 is TGTGCCAGTAGTTCCCGGGGGGGGAGCAATCAGCCCCAGCATTTT.

The rearrangement uses TRBV5-1 and TRBJ2-1; 9 bases are a match to TRBD2. The CDR3 length is 15 residues. Germline V gene lookup returns CDR1 SGHRS and CDR2 YFSETQ. J lost 7 bases, V lost 7 bases, and 12 bases had no gene match. The DNA for the CDR3 is TGCGCCAGCTCCCTTGGAGCTAGCGGGGTAAATGAGCAGTTCTTC. This gives the protein CASSLGASGVNEQFF.

The V and J genes are TRBV28 and TRBJ2-3; TRBD1 matches at 8 bases. CDR3 length: 16 amino acids. In germline, CDR1 is MDHEN, CDR2 SYDVKM. V trimming: 6 bases; J trimming: 1 base; junction bases outside the gene matches: 9. CDR3 loop: CASREQGVKGTDTQYF. In nucleotides, the CDR3 is TGTGCCAGCAGGGAACAGGGGGTTAAAGGCACAGATACGCAGTATTTT.

V is TRBV9 and J is TRBJ2-1; tentative D call: TRBD1 (5 bases). Between the trimmed V and J ends, which lost 0 bases and 3 bases, there was a span of 10 bases. Per germline, CDR1 SGDLS and CDR2 YYNGEE. The CDR3 runs 15 residues. In DNA form, the CDR3 reads TGTGCCAGCAGCGTAGCAGGGTCGGACTACAATGAGCAGTTCTTC. Translated: CASSVAGSDYNEQFF.

The chain couples TRBV4-3 to TRBJ2-3; D perhaps matches TRBD1 (5 bases). The CDR3 is 13 amino acids. The germline V and J ends were trimmed by 0 bases and 9 bases, with 10 bases remaining between them. Germline CDR1 LGHNA, CDR2 YSLEER. The CDR3 DNA reads TGCGCCAGCAGCCAAGACTCAGGGTCGACGCAGTATTTT. Protein: CASSQDSGSTQYF.

The chain links TRBV29-1 to TRBJ2-3, with 11 bases identical to TRBD2. The CDR3 length is 14 residues. Unmatched junction bases numbered 3, after V lost 7 bases and J lost 0 bases. In germline, CDR1 is SQVTM, CDR2 ANQGSEA. As DNA, the CDR3 is TGCAGCGCCCGACTAGCGGGAAGCACAGATACGCAGTATTTT. Translated: CSARLAGSTDTQYF.

This chain joins TRBV10-1 and TRBJ2-3; tentative D call: TRBD2 (6 bases). V lost 3 bases and J 5 bases, leaving 12 bases between the germline ends. There are 14 residues in the CDR3. Germline CDR1 reads WNHNN; CDR2 reads SYGVQD (reference sequence). The CDR3, as DNA: TGCGCCAGCAGTGATGCTGGAGGGGTAGATACGCAGTATTTT. Protein product: CASSDAGGVDTQYF.

The chain combines TRBV6-2 or TRBV6-3 with TRBJ2-7, with 12 bases identical to TRBD1. The germline CDR1 and CDR2 sequences are MNHEY and SVGEGT. The CDR3 extends over 16 amino acids. V trimming: 0 bases; J trimming: 7 bases; junction bases outside the gene matches: 7. The CDR3, as DNA: TGTGCCAGCAGTTACTCGATTCCGGGACAGGGGGCAGAGCAGTACGTC. It encodes CASSYSIPGQGAEQYV.

J is TRBJ2-1 and V is TRBV7-7, with D perhaps matching TRBD2 (6 bases). Looked up from germline, CDR1 is SSHAT and CDR2 is FNYEAQ (reference sequence). V lost 1 base to trimming and J lost 7 bases, with 14 bases between them. The CDR3 is made up of 15 amino acids. CDR3 region: CASSLEWVAVNEQFF. CDR3 in DNA: TGTGCCAGCAGCTTAGAGTGGGTAGCGGTTAATGAGCAGTTCTTC.

The chain couples TRBV27 to TRBJ1-6, with D unresolved. Germline assignment: CDR1 MNHEY and CDR2 SMNVEV (reference sequence). This CDR3 is 14 amino acids long. Trimming took 2 bases from V and 7 from J, leaving 9 bases between them. CDR3 sequence reads: CASSLLGRNSPLHF. The DNA for the CDR3 is TGTGCCAGCAGTTTACTGGGGAGGAATTCACCCCTCCACTTT.

The rearrangement uses TRBV27 and TRBJ2-3; 13 bases align to TRBD2. Germline trimming cut 2 bases from V and 0 bases from J; bases unmatched to any gene: 2. The CDR3 is 17 amino acids. Germline values: CDR1 MNHEY, CDR2 SMNVEV (reference sequence). In DNA, the CDR3 is TGTGCCAGCAGTTTAGGGACTAGCGGGATAAGCACAGATACGCAGTATTTT. It codes for CASSLGTSGISTDTQYF.